This TCR beta chain was profiled in a study of T cells after yellow fever vaccination. Broader study findings: Booster sampling recovered most clones from primary vaccination (around 97% CD4, approximately 88% CD8).

To note about this clonotype: What it binds is not known.

Making TCR cDNA involved 5'RACE template switching, which added UMIs and a universal primer site. TCRdb re-called the 5' RACE reads with MiXCR, one entry per CDR3 protein. This sample has 500,000 to 650,000 distinct CDR3 sequences, with roughly 14% found just once. This CDR3 is built from 12 residues. The trim removed 7 bases at V and 5 bases at J, leaving 7 bases unmatched. Germline lookup yields CDR1 SQVTM and CDR2 ANQGSEA. The material was PBMCs, obtained on the day of the yellow fever booster vaccination. V gene TRBV29-1 combines with J gene TRBJ2-5; TRBD1 matches 7 bases. The receptor was isolated from a young man who received the YFV17D yellow fever vaccine. In nucleotides, the CDR3 is TGCAGCGCTTTGACAGGGTGGGAGACCCAGTACTTC. Its protein is CSALTGWETQYF.